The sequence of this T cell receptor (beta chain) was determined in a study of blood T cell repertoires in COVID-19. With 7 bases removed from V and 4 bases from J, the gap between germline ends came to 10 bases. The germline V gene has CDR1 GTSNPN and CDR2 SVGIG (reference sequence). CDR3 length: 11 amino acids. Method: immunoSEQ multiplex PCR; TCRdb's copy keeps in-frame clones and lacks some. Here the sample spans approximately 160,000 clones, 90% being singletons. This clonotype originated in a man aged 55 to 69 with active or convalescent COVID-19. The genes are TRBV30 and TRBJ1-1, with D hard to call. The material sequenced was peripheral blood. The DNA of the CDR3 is TGTGCCTCACAGAGTAGCACTGAAGCTTTCTTT. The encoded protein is CASQSSTEAFF.